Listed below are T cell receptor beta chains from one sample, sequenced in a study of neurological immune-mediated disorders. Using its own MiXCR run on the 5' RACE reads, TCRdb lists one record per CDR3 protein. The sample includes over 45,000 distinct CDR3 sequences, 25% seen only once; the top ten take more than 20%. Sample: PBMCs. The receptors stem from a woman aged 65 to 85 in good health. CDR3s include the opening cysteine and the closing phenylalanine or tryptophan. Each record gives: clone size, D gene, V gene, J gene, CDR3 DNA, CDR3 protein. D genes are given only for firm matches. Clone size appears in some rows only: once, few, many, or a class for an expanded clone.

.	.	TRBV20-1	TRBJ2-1	TGCAGTGCTAGTTCGGGCCACTACAATGAGCAGTTCTTC	CSASSGHYNEQFF
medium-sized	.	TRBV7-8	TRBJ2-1	TGTGCCAGCAGCTTAGGACCCACGGGGACCCTCAATGAGCAGTTCTTC	CASSLGPTGTLNEQFF
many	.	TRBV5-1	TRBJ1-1	TGCGCCAGCAGCTCAACAGGGTTGAACACTGAAGCTTTCTTT	CASSSTGLNTEAFF
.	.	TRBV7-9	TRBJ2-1	TGTGCCAGCAGCGCGGAGTTGAATGAGCAGTTCTTC	CASSAELNEQFF
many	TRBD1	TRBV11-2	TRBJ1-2	TGTGCCAGCAGCTTAGTAAAGGGGGCTGGCTATGGCTACACCTTC	CASSLVKGAGYGYTF
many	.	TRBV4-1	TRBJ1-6	TGCGCCAGCAGCCGAATGCCACCCGGGGGTTCACCCCTCCACTTT	CASSRMPPGGSPLHF
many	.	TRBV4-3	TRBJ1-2	TGCGCCAGCAGCCTCCGGGACGGCTTAGCTAACTATGGCTACACCTTC	CASSLRDGLANYGYTF
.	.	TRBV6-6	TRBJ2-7	TGTGCCAGCAGTTCCGTGACATTGGAAATCTACGAGCAGTACTTC	CASSSVTLEIYEQYF
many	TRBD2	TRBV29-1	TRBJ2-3	TGCAGCGTCCAGGGGACTAGCGGGTTCACAGATACGCAGTATTTT	CSVQGTSGFTDTQYF
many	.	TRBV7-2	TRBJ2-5	TGTGCCAGCAGCCCCCCGGGAAGCGTAGAGACCCAGTACTTC	CASSPPGSVETQYF
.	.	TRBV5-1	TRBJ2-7	TGCGCCAGCAGCTTGGGCCAGGGGAGGGACGAGCAGTACTTC	CASSLGQGRDEQYF
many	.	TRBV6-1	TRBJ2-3	TGTGCCAGCAGTCAACCGTCCCCTACGCAGTATTTT	CASSQPSPTQYF
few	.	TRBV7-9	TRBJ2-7	TGTGCCAGCAGCTTAGGCCAACACGACATTTCCTACGAGCAGTACTTC	CASSLGQHDISYEQYF
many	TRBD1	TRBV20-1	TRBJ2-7	TGCAGTGCTAGGAGGGACAGGGCCTACGAGCAGTACTTC	CSARRDRAYEQYF
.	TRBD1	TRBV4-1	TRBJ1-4	TGCGCCAGCAGCCAAGACCCCCTCGGACAGGCCTGGAAACTGTTTTTT	CASSQDPLGQAWKLFF
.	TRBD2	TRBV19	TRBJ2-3	TGTGCCAGTAACCCGGGAGGGTTTTTAGATACGCAGTATTTT	CASNPGGFLDTQYF
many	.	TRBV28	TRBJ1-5	TGTGCCAGCAGTTTCAAACCGAATCCCCAGCATTTT	CASSFKPNPQHF
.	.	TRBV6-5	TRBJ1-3	TGTGCCAGCAGCCGGGACGGCACTGGAAACACCATATATTTT	CASSRDGTGNTIYF